This T cell receptor (beta chain) comes out of a study of blood T cell repertoires in COVID-19 (TCRdb year 2020). At the level of the whole study: The collaborator samples originated in the United States, Italy and Spain and spanned the acute and convalescent phases of COVID-19. The material from the prospective study consisted of cDNA or gDNA derived from T cells, B-cell-depleted T cells, or PBMCs. Deeply sampled blood TCRbeta repertoires from subjects exposed to, actively infected with, or recovered from COVID-19 were included in the dataset. The repertoires were released in a freely available public database meant as a resource for research on the immune response to SARS-CoV-2. The samples were drawn from the first 160 participants of the ongoing ImmuneRACE study and from some 1,300 subjects provided by 6 global collaborators. Sample metadata almost always included a de-identified subject ID, COVID-19 status, age in years and sex. Where available, HLA class I and class II types were obtained from metadata supplied by the sample provider rather than from assay-based typing.

The immunoSEQ Assay, a bias-controlled multiplex PCR, was used to amplify TCRbeta CDR3 regions from genomic DNA. The original pipeline was this. The number of nucleated cells in each sample was estimated by amplification of reference gene primers within the assay. To quantify the absolute abundance of each unique TCRbeta CDR3 rearrangement, sequence reads were collapsed and filtered. For each sample, productive Simpson clonality was calculated as the square root of Simpson's diversity index across productive rearrangements. Sourced from immuneACCESS, this table was stored by TCRdb with only in-frame sequences that have V and J called. A share of the clones is absent; for the studies checked, an unresolved V gene accounts for under half, and the remainder has no known explanation. The V and J calls and clone size come from that table; D and trimming were worked out from the DNA. The sample includes 45,000 or so clones, with roughly nine tenths observed a single time. Clones ranked in the top ten supply about a tenth of the sample.

On this clone: Its binding antigen is unknown. The record has no base qualities; no much larger clone is one base away.

Collaborating institutions collected whole blood in K2EDTA tubes following their own protocols. For TCRbeta analysis, collaborators shipped samples in one of three forms: frozen whole blood, isolated PBMCs, or DNA extracted from either of those sample types. General study outcomes and caveats: The quantity of clinical and demographic metadata differed by source and by participant and was supplied without curation.

Sequencing was carried out using peripheral blood. This sequence originates from a human donor in a cohort sampled during active COVID-19.

The DNA sequence is as follows: TGTGCCAGCAGTCGGACAGGGACAAGCACAGATACGCAGTATTTT. It is translated as CASSRTGTSTDTQYF. This chain is built from TRBV27 and TRBJ2-3; a stretch of 8 junction bases matches TRBD1. CDR1 and CDR2 (MNHEY, SMNVEV) derive from the germline V gene (reference sequence). The germline V end is reduced by 5 bases and the J end by 0 bases; junction bases left unmatched: 4. The CDR3 spans 15 residues, from the cysteine through the phenylalanine. Just CDR3 DNA is preserved here, 45 bases in frame from base 1.